This TCR beta chain comes out of a study of sequential checkpoint blockade in melanoma. On the study more broadly: DNA from 85 to 95 pretreatment tumor samples underwent TCRβ immunosequencing. Twenty-two patients had tumor biopsies before treatment and at week 13.

Clones were sequenced by immunoSEQ multiplex PCR, and TCRdb holds only the in-frame ones, with some missing. The sample lists thousands of clones, under 40% occurring once. Treatment: randomized to nivolumab then ipilimumab (arm A) or the reverse (arm B). The CDR3 extends over 15 amino acids. Germline loops: CDR1 MNHGY, CDR2 SAAAGT. Trimming took 10 bases from V and 3 from J; bases not matched to a gene: 12. The study's findings and limits: In arm A, pretreatment tumor clonality was associated with response.

This clone was counted between two and nine times. Its specificity is unknown. This specimen was tumor tissue (inferred from file names), taken from a patient given nivolumab and ipilimumab in sequence. This chain joins TRBV6-8 and TRBJ2-3; 8 nucleotides line up with TRBD2. This clonotype was obtained from a human donor with melanoma. The CDR3 bases are TGTGCCATCACCCCGAGTAGCGGGACGACAGATACGCAGTATTTT. Amino acids: CAITPSSGTTDTQYF.